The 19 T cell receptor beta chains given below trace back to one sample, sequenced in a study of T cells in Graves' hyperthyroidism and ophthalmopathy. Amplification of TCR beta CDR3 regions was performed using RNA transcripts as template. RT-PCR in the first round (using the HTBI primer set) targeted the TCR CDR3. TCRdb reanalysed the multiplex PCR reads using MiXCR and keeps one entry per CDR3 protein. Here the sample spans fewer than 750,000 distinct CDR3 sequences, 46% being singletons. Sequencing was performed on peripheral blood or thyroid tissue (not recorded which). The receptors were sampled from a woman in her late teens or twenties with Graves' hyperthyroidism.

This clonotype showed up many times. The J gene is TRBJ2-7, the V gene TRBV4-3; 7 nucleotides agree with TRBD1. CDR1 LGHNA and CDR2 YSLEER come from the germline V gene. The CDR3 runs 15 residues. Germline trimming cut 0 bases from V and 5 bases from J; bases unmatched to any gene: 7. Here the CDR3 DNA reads TGCGCCAGCAGCCAAGAGCGGAACCAGGGGGACGAGCAGTACTTC. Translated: CASSQERNQGDEQYF.

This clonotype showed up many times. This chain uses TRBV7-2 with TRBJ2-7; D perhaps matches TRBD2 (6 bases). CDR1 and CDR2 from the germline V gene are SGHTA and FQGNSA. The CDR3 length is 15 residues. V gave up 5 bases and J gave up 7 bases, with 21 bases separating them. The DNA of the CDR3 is TGTGCCAGCAGCAAACGGGAAGGCGGGACTGGGGAGCAGTACTTC. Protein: CASSKREGGTGEQYF.

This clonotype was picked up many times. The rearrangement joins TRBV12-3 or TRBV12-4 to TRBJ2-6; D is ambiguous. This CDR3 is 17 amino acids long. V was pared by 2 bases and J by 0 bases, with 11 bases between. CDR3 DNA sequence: TGTGCCAGCAGTTTAAGACGACCGCACTCTGGGGCCAACGTCCTGACTTTC. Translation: CASSLRRPHSGANVLTF.

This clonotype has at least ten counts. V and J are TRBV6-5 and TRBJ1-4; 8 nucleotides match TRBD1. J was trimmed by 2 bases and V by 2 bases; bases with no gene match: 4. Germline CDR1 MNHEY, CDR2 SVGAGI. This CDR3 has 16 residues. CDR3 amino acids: CASSYGTGFTNEKLFF. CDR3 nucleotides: TGTGCCAGCAGTTACGGGACAGGCTTTACTAATGAAAAACTGTTTTTT.

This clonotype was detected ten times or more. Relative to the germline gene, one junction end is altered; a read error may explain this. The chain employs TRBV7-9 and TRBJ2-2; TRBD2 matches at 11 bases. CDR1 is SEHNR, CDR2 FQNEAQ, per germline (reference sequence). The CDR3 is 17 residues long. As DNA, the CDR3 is TGCGCCAGCAGCTTTCCGACTAGCGGGACGAACACCGGGGAGCTGTTTTTT. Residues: CASSFPTSGTNTGELFF.

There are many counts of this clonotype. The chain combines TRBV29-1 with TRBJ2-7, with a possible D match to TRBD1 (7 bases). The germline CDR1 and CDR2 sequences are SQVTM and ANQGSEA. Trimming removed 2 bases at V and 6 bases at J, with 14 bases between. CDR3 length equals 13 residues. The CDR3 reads CSVEPGQGGEQYF. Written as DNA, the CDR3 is TGCAGCGTTGAACCGGGGCAGGGGGGCGAGCAGTACTTC.

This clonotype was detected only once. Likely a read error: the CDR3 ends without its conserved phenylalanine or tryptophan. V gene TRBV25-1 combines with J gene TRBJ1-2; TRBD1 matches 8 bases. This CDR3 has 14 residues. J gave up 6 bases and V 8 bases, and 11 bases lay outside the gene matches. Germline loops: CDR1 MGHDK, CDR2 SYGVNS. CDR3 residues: CASLASDRVDGYTS. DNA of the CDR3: TGTGCCAGCTTGGCCTCGGACAGGGTGGATGGCTACACCTCC.

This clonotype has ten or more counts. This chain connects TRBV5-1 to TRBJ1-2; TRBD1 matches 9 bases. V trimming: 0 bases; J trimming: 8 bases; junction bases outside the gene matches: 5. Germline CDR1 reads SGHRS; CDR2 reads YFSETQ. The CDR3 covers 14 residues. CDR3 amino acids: CASSLETGGEGYTF. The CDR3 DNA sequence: TGCGCCAGCAGCTTGGAGACAGGGGGAGAAGGCTACACCTTC.

The DNA for the CDR3 is TGTGCCAGTAGTATAAACGGACGGAACCTCTACAATGAGCAGTTCTTC. Translating gives CASSINGRNLYNEQFF. The V and J genes are TRBV19 and TRBJ2-7; no firm D call. TRBJ2-1 matches the DNA end more closely, so the J call is doubtful. Germline V gene sequence: CDR1 LNHDA, CDR2 SQIVND (reference sequence). The CDR3 runs 16 residues.

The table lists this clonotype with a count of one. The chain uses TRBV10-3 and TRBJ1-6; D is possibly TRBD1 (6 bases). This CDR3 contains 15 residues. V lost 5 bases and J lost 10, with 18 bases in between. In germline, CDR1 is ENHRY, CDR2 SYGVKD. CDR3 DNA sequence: TGTGCCATCAGTAAGGGGGAGATGGGCGGGTCACCCCTCCACTTT. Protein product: CAISKGEMGGSPLHF.

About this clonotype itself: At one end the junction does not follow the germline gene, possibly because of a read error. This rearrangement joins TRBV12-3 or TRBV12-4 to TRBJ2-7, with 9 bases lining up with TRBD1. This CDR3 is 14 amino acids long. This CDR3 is CASLTGTGSYGQYF. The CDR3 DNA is TGTGCTAGTTTAACCGGGACAGGGTCCTACGGGCAGTACTTC.

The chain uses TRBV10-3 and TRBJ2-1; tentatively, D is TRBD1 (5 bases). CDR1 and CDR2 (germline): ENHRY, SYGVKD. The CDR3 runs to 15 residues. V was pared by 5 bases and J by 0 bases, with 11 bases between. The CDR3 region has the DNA TGTGCCATCAGTCGGACACTGAGCTCCTACAATGAGCAGTTCTTC. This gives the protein CAISRTLSSYNEQFF.

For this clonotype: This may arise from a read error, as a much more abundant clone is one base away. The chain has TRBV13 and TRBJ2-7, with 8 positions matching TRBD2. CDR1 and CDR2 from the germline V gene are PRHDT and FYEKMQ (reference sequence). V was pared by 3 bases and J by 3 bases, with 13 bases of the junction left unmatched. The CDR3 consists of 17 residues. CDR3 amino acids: CASSFAGGILPDYEQYF. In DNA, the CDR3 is TGTGCCAGCAGCTTCGCGGGGGGCATTCTTCCCGACTACGAGCAGTACTTC.

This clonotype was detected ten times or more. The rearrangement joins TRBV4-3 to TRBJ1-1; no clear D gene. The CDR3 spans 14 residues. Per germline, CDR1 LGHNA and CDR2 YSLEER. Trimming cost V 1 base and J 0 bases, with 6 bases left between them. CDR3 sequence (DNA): TGCGCCAGCAGCCAAGCAAAGGTGAACACTGAAGCTTTCTTT. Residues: CASSQAKVNTEAFF.

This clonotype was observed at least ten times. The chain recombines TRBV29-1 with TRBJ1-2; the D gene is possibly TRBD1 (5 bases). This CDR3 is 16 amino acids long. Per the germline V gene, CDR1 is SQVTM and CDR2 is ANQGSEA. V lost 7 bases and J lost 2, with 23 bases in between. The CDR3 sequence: CSARTSTTGQNYGYTF. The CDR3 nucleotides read TGCAGCGCCAGAACATCAACAACGGGGCAGAACTATGGCTACACCTTC.

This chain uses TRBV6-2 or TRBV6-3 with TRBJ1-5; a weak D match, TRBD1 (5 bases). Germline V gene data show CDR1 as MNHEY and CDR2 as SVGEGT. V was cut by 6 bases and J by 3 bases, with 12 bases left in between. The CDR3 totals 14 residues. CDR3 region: CASRGWGNNQPQHF. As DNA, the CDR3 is TGTGCCAGCAGGGGTTGGGGCAACAATCAGCCCCAGCATTTT.

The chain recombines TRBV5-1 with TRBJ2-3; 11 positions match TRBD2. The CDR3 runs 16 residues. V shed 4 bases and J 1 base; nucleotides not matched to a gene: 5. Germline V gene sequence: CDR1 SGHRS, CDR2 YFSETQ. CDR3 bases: TGCGCCAGCAGCATCGGGACTAGCGGACGCACAGATACGCAGTATTTT. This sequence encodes CASSIGTSGRTDTQYF. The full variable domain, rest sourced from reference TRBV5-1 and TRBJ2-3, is KAGVTQTPRYLIKTRGQQVTLSCSPISGHRSVSWYQQTPGQGLQFLFEYFSETQRNKGNFPGRFSGRQFSNSRSEMNVSTLELGDSALYLCASSIGTSGRTDTQYFGPGTRLTVL.

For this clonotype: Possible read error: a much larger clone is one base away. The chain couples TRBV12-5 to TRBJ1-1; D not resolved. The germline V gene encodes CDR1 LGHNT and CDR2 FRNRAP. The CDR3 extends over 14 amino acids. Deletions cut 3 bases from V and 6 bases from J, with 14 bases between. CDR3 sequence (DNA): TGTGCTAGTGGTTTAGACACAATTAACGCTGAAGCTTTCTTT. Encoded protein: CASGLDTINAEAFF.

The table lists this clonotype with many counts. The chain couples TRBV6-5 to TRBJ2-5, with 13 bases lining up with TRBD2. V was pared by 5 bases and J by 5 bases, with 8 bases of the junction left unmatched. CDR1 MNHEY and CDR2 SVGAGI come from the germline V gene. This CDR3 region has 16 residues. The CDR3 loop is CASSLGLAGVVETQYF. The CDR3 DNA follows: TGTGCCAGCAGTCTCGGACTAGCGGGAGTTGTCGAGACCCAGTACTTC.